This entry describes one T cell receptor beta chain. The antigen is undetermined. Libraries were prepared by immunoSEQ multiplex PCR; TCRdb keeps only in-frame clonotypes and omits some of them. The sample comprises under 30,000 clones, around three quarters of which are singletons, and approximately 20% rests with the top ten. This sample was taken from a study of CD4 T cells in relation to SARS-CoV-2 and coronaviruses. Study as a whole: ViraFEST: approximately 10-day antigen culture of PBMCs, then TCR beta CDR3 sequencing.

Unexposed donor CD4+ T cells date from about 2011-2018, before the COVID-19 pandemic. After ten to eleven days of culture, CD4+ T cells were isolated. V lost 3 bases, J lost 3 bases, and 4 bases stayed unmatched. The CDR3 runs 14 residues. The germline CDR1 and CDR2 sequences are LNHDA and SQIVND (reference sequence). The source is a human donor in good health. What was sequenced was CD4+ T cells from PBMCs, cultured in vitro. V usage is TRBV19 and J usage is TRBJ1-1; 7 bases agree with TRBD1. The CDR3 coding sequence is TGTGCCAGTAGTATCGACAGGGATCACACTGAAGCTTTCTTT. Translated, it gives CASSIDRDHTEAFF.